These 4 T cell receptor beta chains were all obtained from the same sample, sequenced in a study of blood T cell repertoires in COVID-19 (TCRdb year 2020). The library came from the immunoSEQ multiplex PCR assay. As stored in TCRdb, this immuneACCESS dataset retains in-frame rearrangements with V and J assigned. A fraction of the clones does not appear; measured against another copy, unresolved V genes explain less than half of the discrepancy, and the remainder lacks a known reason. Present in this sample are about 93,000 clones, roughly 90% of which were seen just once. The ten top clones hold about 1.6% of the sample. The sample consisted of peripheral blood. The receptor set was obtained from a human donor with active COVID-19. The donor label of this sample is uncertain.

The chain employs TRBV7-2 and TRBJ2-5, with D possibly being TRBD2 (6 bases). Per germline, CDR1 SGHTA and CDR2 FQGNSA. This CDR3 is 13 amino acids long. V was pared by 2 bases and J by 7 bases, with 11 bases between. The CDR3 here is CASSLRRDRTQYF. CDR3 DNA sequence: TGTGCCAGCAGCTTAAGGCGGGACCGGACCCAGTACTTC. Combining the CDR3 with reference TRBV7-2 and TRBJ2-5 gives the whole variable domain GAGVSQSPSNKVTEKGKDVELRCDPISGHTALYWYRQSLGQGLEFLIYFQGNSAPDKSGLPSDRFSAERTGGSVSTLTIQRTQQEDSAVYLCASSLRRDRTQYFGPGTRLLVL.

The rearrangement links TRBV3-1 (or the pseudogene TRBV3-2) to TRBJ1-6; tentatively, D is TRBD1 (5 bases). The V gene's germline CDR1 is LGHDT and CDR2 YNNKEL (reference sequence). V was clipped by 2 bases and J by 7 bases, with 9 bases between them. This CDR3 comprises 14 residues. The DNA for the CDR3 is TGTGCCAGCAGCCAAAGGGCAGGGAATTCACCCCTCCACTTT. It translates to CASSQRAGNSPLHF.

This clone was recorded a few times. V usage is TRBV28 and J usage is TRBJ1-5; D perhaps matches TRBD1 (5 bases). Germline V gene data show CDR1 as MDHEN and CDR2 as SYDVKM. V was trimmed by 2 bases and J by 5 bases, leaving 22 bases between them. The CDR3 loop spans 18 amino acids. CDR3 residues: CASSLLTPKGRAHQPQHF. The CDR3 nucleotides read TGTGCCAGCAGTTTACTCACCCCAAAGGGGAGGGCCCATCAGCCCCAGCATTTT.

In nucleotides, the CDR3 is TGTGCCAGCAGCAAAGTGGAGCTGACTAGCGGGGGGCAATCCTACGAGCAGTACTTC. Its protein is CASSKVELTSGGQSYEQYF. The chain has TRBV21-1 and TRBJ2-7; TRBD2, the D gene given by the table, was not confirmed from the DNA. TRBV21-1 is a recognized pseudogene. The CDR3 runs 19 residues.